This record concerns one TCR beta chain sequence. Its antigen is not known. Clones were read by immunoSEQ multiplex PCR, and TCRdb kept only the in-frame ones, dropping some. This sample has over 150,000 clones; approximately 90% occur once, and the top ten carry over 1%. The data stem from a study of T cell responses to AZD1222 COVID-19 vaccine. Study findings and constraints: Two AZD1222 doses significantly raised spike-specific TCR breadth and depth over controls. Baseline serology detected seropositivity in only six AZD1222 recipients. There were vaccine-associated CD4 TCRs across spike, dominant at 160-218 and 743-854.

The V end was cut by 2 bases, the J end by 7 bases, with 11 bases between. Germline lookup yields CDR1 SEHNR and CDR2 FQNEAQ (reference sequence). CDR3 length equals 13 residues. This receptor was identified in an adult who received the AZD1222 COVID-19 vaccine. The input for sequencing was peripheral blood, taken 28 days after the second AZD1222 dose. The V gene is TRBV7-9, the J gene TRBJ1-1; D uncertain. As DNA, the CDR3 is TGTGCCAGCAGCTTAAGTACGGGGATTGAAGCTTTCTTT. It translates to CASSLSTGIEAFF. Using reference TRBV7-9 and TRBJ1-1 for the parts outside the CDR3, the full variable domain is DTGVSQNPRHKITKRGQNVTFRCDPISEHNRLYWYRQTLGQGPEFLTYFQNEAQLEKSRLLSDRFSAERPKGSFSTLEIQRTEQGDSAMYLCASSLSTGIEAFFGQGTRLTVV.